The rows below give T cell receptor beta chains drawn from one sample of a study of blood T cell repertoires in COVID-19. Some clones are missing from TCRdb's copy, which holds only in-frame ones; the method was immunoSEQ multiplex PCR. The sample lists approximately 270,000 clones; about 79% were seen once. The sample consisted of peripheral blood. Every receptor here comes from a man older than 75 with acute or convalescent COVID-19. CDR3s include the opening cysteine and the closing phenylalanine or tryptophan. D genes are given only for firm matches. Rows give clone size only sometimes, using once, few, many, or a class for an expanded clone.

d_call clone_size cdr3_length j_call v_call cdr3_nt cdr3_aa
TRBD2 . 17 TRBJ2-5 TRBV5-4 TGTGCCAGCAGCCGGGGACTAGCGGGAGGAGGAAGAGAGACCCAGTACTTC CASSRGLAGGGRETQYF
. . 14 TRBJ1-1 TRBV11-2 TGTGCCAGCAGCTCTAGGAACGGAAACACTGAAGCTTTCTTT CASSSRNGNTEAFF
. few 13 TRBJ1-5 TRBV30 TGTGCCTGGAGTGTAGAGGGCAATCAGCCCCAGCATTTT CAWSVEGNQPQHF
TRBD1 . 14 TRBJ1-2 TRBV6-5 TGTGCCAGCAGCCCGACAGGGGATTACTATGGCTACACCTTC CASSPTGDYYGYTF
. . 15 TRBJ2-7 TRBV30 TGTGCCTGGAGTAGCTCCCTAATAGGGAGGTACGAGCAGTACTTC CAWSSSLIGRYEQYF
. . 16 TRBJ1-1 TRBV5-1 TGCGCCAGCAGCTTGGCCGGGGCAGGGGTGAACACTGAAGCTTTCTTT CASSLAGAGVNTEAFF
. few 11 TRBJ1-1 TRBV6-5 TGTGCCAGCAGTTACGGGAGCGTAGCTTTCTTT CASSYGSVAFF
TRBD2 . 19 TRBJ2-2 TRBV28 TGTGCCAGCAGCTTAGAATCAGGACTAGCGGGCACGAACACCGGGGAGCTGTTTTTT CASSLESGLAGTNTGELFF
. . 12 TRBJ2-7 TRBV6-5 TGTGCCAGCAGTCACGCCGGCGGCAGGGAATACTTC CASSHAGGREYF
. . 16 TRBJ2-2 TRBV19 TGTGCCAGTAGTATAGGGGTACTAATTCACACCGGGGAGCTGTTTTTT CASSIGVLIHTGELFF
. . 14 TRBJ1-1 TRBV5-6 TGTGCCAGCAGCTCGGAATTGGGGAGCGCTGAAGCTTTCTTT CASSSELGSAEAFF
TRBD2 . 16 TRBJ2-2 TRBV4-1 TGCGCCAGCAGCCAAGGGGGACTAGCGAAAACCGGGGAGCTGTTTTTT CASSQGGLAKTGELFF
. . 14 TRBJ2-7 TRBV11-2 TGTGCCAGCAGCTTAGTGGGACAAGACTACGAGCAGTACTTC CASSLVGQDYEQYF
. . 13 TRBJ2-7 TRBV24-1 TGTGCCACCAGTGATTCTTATCTATCCGAGCAGTACTTC CATSDSYLSEQYF
. . 14 TRBJ1-1 TRBV5-4 TGTGCCAGCAGCTTGCAGGGGCCGCACACTGAAGCTTTCTTT CASSLQGPHTEAFF
. . 13 TRBJ2-5 TRBV25-1 TGTGCCAGCACCCAGTGGCAGCGGGAGACCCAGTACTTC CASTQWQRETQYF
. . 15 TRBJ2-3 TRBV9 TGTGCCAGCAGCGTAGCGGGGACTCTCACAGATACGCAGTATTTT CASSVAGTLTDTQYF
TRBD1 . 14 TRBJ2-7 TRBV5-1 TGCGCCAGCAGCTCCTGGACAGGATCCTACGAGCAGTACTTC CASSSWTGSYEQYF